The source of this T cell receptor (beta chain) is a study of blood T cells in healthy people across ages. This clonotype occurred a few times. Primers used in a second PCR of roughly 6 to 12 cycles were a sample-barcoded 5' primer and a J-beta primer mix. TCRdb re-called the 5' RACE reads with MiXCR, one entry per CDR3 protein. Of about 570,000 distinct CDR3 sequences listed, approximately 30% were seen once; the top ten hold around 18%. Germline values: CDR1 SGHRS, CDR2 YFSETQ. The CDR3 totals 13 residues. This chain joins TRBV5-1 and TRBJ2-5; D ambiguous. The DNA end lines up better with TRBJ2-7; the J call may be wrong. This TCR was recovered from a woman in her sixties or seventies in good health. Sequencing input: blood. The CDR3 here is CASSLDPLYEQYF. The CDR3 DNA reads as TGCGCCAGCAGCTTGGATCCCCTGTACGAGCAGTACTTC.